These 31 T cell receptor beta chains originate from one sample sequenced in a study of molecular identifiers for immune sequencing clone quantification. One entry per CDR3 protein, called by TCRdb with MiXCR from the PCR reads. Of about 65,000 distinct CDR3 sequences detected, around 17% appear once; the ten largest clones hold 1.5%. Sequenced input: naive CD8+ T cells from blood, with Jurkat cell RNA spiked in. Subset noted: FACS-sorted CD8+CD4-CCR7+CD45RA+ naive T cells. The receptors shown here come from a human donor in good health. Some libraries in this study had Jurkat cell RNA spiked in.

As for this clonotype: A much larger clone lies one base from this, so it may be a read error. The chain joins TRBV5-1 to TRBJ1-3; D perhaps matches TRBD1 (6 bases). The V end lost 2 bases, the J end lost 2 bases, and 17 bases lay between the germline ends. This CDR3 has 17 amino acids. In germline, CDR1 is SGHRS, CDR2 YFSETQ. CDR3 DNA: TGCGCCAGCAGCTTCTACAGGGTCGGGTCTCCTGGAAACACCATATATTTT. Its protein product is CASSFYRVGSPGNTIYF.

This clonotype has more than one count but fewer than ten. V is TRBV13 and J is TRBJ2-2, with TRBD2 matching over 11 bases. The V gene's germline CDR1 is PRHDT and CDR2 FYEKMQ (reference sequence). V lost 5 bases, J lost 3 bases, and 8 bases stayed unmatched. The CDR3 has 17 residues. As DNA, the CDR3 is TGTGCCAGCAGCGTCCTACTAGCGGGAGTAGACACCGGGGAGCTGTTTTTT. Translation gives CASSVLLAGVDTGELFF.

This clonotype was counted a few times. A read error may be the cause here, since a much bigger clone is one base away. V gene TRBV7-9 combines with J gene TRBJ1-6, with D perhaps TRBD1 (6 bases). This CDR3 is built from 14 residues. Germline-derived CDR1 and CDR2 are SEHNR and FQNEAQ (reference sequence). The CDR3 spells CASRSDRSNSPFHF. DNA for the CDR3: TGTGCCAGCAGGAGCGACAGGAGTAATTCACCCTTCCACTTT.

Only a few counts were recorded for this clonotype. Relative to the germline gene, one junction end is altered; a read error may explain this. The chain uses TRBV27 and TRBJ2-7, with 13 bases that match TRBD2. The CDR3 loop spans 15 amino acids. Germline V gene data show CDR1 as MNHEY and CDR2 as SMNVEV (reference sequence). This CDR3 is CASSLTSGGTYEQHF. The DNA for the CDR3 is TGTGCCAGCAGTTTGACTAGCGGGGGGACCTACGAGCAGCACTTC.

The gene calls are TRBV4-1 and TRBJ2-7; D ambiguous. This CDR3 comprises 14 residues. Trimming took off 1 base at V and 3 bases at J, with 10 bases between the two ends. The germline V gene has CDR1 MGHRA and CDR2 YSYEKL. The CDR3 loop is CASSQVGLNYEQYF. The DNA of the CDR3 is TGCGCCAGCAGCCAAGTTGGCCTGAACTACGAGCAGTACTTC.

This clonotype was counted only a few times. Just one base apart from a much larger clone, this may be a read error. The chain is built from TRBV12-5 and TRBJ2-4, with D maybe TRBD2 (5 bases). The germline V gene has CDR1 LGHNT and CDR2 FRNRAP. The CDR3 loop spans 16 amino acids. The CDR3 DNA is TGTGCTAGTGGTTTGTTTCTAGGGCTAGCCAAAAACATTCAGTGCTTC. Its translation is CASGLFLGLAKNIQCF. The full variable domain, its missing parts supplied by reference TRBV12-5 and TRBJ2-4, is DARVTQTPRHKVTEMGQEVTMRCQPILGHNTVFWYRQTMMQGLELLAYFRNRAPLDDSGMPKDRFSAEMPDATLATLKIQPSEPRDSAVYFCASGLFLGLAKNIQCFGAGTRLSVL.

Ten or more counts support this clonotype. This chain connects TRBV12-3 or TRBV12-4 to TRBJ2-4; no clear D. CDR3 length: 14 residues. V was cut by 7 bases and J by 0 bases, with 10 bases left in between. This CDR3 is CASIDPLAKNIQYF. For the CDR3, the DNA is TGTGCCAGCATCGATCCTCTAGCCAAAAACATTCAGTACTTC.

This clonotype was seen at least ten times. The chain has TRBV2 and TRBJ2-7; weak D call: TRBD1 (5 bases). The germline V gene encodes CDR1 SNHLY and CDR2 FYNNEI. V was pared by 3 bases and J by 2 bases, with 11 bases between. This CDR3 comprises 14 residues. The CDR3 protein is CASSDRATPYEQYF. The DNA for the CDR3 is TGTGCCAGCAGTGACAGGGCAACACCCTACGAGCAGTACTTC.

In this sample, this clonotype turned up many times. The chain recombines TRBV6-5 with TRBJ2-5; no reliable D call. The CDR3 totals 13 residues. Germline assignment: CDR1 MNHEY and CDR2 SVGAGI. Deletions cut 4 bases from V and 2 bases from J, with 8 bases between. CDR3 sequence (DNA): TGTGCCAGCAGTTCTGCCGGGCAAGAGACCCAGTACTTC. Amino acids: CASSSAGQETQYF.

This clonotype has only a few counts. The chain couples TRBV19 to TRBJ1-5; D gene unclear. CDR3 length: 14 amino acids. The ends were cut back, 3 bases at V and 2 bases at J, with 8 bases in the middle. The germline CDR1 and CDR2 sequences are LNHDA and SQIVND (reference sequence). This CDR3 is CASSIGLCNQPQHF. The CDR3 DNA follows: TGTGCCAGTAGTATCGGACTGTGCAATCAGCCCCAGCATTTT.

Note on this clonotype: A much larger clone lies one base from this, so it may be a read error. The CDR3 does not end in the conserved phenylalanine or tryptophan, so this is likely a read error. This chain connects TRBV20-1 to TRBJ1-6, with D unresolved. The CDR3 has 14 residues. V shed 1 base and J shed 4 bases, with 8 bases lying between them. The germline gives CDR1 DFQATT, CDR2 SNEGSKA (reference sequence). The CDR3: CSARVNAYNSPLHL. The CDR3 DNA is TGCAGTGCTAGAGTAAATGCGTATAATTCACCCCTCCACCTT.

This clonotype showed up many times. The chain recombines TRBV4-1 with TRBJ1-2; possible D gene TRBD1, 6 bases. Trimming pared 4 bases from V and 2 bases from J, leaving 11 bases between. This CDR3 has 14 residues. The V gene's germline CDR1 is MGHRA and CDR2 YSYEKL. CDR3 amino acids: CASSPTQGNYGYTF. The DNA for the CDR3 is TGCGCCAGCAGCCCAACACAGGGAAACTATGGCTACACCTTC.

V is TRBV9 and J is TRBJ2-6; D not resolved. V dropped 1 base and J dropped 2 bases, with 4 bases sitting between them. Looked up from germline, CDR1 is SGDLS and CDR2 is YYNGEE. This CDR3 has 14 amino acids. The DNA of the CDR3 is TGTGCCAGCAGCGTATTGCCTGGGGCCAACGTCCTGACTTTC. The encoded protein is CASSVLPGANVLTF.

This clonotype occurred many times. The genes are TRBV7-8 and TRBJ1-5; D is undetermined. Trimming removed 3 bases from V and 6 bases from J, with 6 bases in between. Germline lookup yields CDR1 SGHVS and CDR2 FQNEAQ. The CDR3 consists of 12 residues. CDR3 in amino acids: CASSLEGQPQHF. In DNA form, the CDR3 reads TGTGCCAGCAGCTTGGAAGGTCAGCCCCAGCATTTT.

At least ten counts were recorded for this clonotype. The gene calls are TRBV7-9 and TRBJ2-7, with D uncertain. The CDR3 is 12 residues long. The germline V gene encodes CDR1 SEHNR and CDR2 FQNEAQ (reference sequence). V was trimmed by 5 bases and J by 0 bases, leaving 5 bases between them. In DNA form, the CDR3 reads TGTGCCAGCAGCACCCTCTCCTACGAGCAGTACTTC. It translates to CASSTLSYEQYF.

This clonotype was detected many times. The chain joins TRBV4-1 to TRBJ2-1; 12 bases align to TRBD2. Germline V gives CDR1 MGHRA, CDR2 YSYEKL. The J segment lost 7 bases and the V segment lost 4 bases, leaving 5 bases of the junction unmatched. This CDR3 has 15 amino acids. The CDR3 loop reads CASSPPSGRVNEQFF. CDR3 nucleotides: TGCGCCAGCAGCCCCCCTAGCGGGAGGGTAAATGAGCAGTTCTTC.

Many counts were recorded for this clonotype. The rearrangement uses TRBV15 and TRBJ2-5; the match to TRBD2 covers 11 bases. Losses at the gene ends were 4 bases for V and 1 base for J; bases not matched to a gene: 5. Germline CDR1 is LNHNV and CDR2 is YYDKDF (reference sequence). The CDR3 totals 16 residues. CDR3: CATSMPGTSGQETQYF. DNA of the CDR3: TGTGCCACCAGCATGCCCGGGACTAGCGGCCAAGAGACCCAGTACTTC. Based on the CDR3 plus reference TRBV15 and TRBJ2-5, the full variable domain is DAMVIQNPRYQVTQFGKPVTLSCSQTLNHNVMYWYQQKSSQAPKLLFHYYDKDFNNEADTPDNFQSRRPNTSFCFLDIRSPGLGDTAMYLCATSMPGTSGQETQYFGPGTRLLVL.

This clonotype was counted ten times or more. CDR3 coding DNA: TGTGCCAGCAGCTTGAAACAAGTAAACTATGGCTACACCTTC. Translation: CASSLKQVNYGYTF. V usage is TRBV5-6 and J usage is TRBJ1-2; unclear D gene. Germline V gives CDR1 SGHDT, CDR2 YYEEEE. Between the trimmed V and J ends, which lost 1 base and 2 bases, there was a span of 9 bases. CDR3 length equals 14 residues.

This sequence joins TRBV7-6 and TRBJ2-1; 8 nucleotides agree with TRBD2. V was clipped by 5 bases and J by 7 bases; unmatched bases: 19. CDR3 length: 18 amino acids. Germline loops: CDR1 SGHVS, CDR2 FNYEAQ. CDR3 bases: TGTGCCAGCAGCACGAAAATACTAGCGGTCATTGGGGAGAATGAGCAGTTCTTC. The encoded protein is CASSTKILAVIGENEQFF.

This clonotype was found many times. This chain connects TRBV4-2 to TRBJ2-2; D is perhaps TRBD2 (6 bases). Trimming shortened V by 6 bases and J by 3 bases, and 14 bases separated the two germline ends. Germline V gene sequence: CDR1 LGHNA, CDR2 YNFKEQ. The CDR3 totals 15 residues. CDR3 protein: CASSSDYLDTGELFF. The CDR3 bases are TGTGCCAGCAGTTCGGACTACCTGGACACCGGGGAGCTGTTTTTT.

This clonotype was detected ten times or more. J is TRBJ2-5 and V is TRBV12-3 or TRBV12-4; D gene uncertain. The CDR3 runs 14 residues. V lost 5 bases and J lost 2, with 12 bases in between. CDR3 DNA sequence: TGTGCCAGCAGTACCGGCGCCCCACAAGAGACCCAGTACTTC. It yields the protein CASSTGAPQETQYF.

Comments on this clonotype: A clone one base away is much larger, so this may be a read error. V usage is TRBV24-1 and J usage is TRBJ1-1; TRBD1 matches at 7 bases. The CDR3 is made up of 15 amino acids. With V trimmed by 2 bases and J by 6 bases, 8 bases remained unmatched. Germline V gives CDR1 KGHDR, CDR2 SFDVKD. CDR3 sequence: CATSDSGTANAEAFF. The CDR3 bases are TGTGCCACCAGTGATTCCGGGACAGCTAACGCTGAAGCTTTCTTT.

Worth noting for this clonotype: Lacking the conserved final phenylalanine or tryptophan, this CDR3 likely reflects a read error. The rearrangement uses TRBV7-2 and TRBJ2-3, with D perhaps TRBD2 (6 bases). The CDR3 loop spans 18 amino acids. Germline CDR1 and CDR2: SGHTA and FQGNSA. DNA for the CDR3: TGCGCCAGCAGCTTCCTCGGTTTTGGTAGCGGAAGCACAGATACGCAGTATTTA. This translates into CASSFLGFGSGSTDTQYL.

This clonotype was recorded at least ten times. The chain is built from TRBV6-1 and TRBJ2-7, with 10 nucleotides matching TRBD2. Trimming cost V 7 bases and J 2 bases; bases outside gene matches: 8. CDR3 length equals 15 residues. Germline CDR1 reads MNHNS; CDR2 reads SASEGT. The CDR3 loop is CASKPSGSLTYEQYF. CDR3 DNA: TGTGCCAGCAAACCTAGCGGGAGCCTAACCTACGAGCAGTACTTC.

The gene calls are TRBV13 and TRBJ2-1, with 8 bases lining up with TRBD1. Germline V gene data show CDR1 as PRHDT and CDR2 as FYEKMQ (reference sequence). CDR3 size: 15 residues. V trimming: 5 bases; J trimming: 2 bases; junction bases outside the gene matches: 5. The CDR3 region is CASSRQGMAYNEQFF. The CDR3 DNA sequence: TGTGCCAGCAGCCGACAGGGGATGGCCTACAATGAGCAGTTCTTC.

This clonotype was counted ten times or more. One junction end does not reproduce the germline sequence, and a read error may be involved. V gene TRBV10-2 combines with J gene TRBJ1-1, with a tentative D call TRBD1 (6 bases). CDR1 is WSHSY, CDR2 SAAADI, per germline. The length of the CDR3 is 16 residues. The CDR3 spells CASGESWGQVRTEAFF. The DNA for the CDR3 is TGCGCCAGCGGTGAGTCGTGGGGGCAAGTTCGAACTGAAGCTTTCTTT.

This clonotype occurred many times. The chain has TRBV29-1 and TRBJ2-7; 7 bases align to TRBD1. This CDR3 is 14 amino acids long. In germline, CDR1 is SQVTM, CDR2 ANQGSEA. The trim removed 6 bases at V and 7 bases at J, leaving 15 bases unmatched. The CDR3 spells CSVASDRTWGEQYF. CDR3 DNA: TGCAGCGTCGCCTCGGACAGGACTTGGGGGGAGCAGTACTTC.

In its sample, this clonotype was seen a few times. The CDR3 loop reads CASRATPVSNQPQHF. Written as DNA, the CDR3 is TGTGCCAGTAGGGCCACCCCGGTTAGCAATCAGCCCCAGCATTTT. This sequence joins TRBV19 and TRBJ1-5; D uncertain. The CDR3 has 15 amino acids. Germline loops: CDR1 LNHDA, CDR2 SQIVND (reference sequence). The ends were cut back, 6 bases at V and 0 bases at J, with 12 bases in the middle.

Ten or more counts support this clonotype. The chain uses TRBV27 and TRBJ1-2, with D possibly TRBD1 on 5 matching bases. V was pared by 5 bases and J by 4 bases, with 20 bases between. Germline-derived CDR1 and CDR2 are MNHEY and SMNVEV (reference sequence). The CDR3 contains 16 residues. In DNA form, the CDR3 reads TGTGCCAGCAGTGGCACGACAGTCGGGGCGACCTATGGCTACACCTTC. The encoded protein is CASSGTTVGATYGYTF.

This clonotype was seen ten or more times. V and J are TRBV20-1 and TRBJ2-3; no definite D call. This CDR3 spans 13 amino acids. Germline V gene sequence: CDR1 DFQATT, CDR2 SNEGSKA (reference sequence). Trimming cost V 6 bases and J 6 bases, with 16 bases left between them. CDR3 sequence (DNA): TGCAGTGCAAGCCGAGGCCCTCAGGATACGCAGTATTTT. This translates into CSASRGPQDTQYF.

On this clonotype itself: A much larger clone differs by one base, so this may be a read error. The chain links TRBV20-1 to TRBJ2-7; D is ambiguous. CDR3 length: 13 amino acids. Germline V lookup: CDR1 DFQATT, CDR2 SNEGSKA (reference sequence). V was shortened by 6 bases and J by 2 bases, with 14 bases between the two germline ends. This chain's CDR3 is CSAPVGSPYEQYF. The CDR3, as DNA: TGCAGTGCCCCCGTGGGCAGTCCCTACGAGCAGTACTTC.